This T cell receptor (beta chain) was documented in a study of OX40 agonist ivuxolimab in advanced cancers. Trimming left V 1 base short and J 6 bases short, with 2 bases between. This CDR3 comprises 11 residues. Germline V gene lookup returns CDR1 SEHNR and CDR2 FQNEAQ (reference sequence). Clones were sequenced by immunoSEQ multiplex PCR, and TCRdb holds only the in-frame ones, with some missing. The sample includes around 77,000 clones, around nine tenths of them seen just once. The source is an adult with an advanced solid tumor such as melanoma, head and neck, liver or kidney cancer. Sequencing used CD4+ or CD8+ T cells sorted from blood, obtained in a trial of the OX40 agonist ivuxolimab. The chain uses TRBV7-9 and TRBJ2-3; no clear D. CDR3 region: CASSLEDTQYF. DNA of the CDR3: TGTGCCAGCAGCTTAGAGGATACGCAGTATTTT.